This T cell receptor (beta chain) was observed in a study of T cells after yellow fever vaccination. Study-level findings and limits: CD4 and CD8 compartments shared a small share of clonotypes, likely from convergent recombination. Primary-vaccination clones mostly resurfaced post-booster (nearly 97% CD4, more than 80% CD8).

This CDR3 has 17 residues. CDR1 MGHRA and CDR2 YSYEKL come from the germline V gene. The V gene end was trimmed by 0 bases and the J gene end by 3 bases; junction bases not matched to a gene: 4. Template switching with 5'RACE generated the TCR cDNA and added a universal primer site and UMIs. TCRdb reprocessed the 5' RACE reads via MiXCR and lists one record per CDR3 protein. The sample lists a few hundred thousand distinct CDR3 sequences; around 8.1% were seen once. Turning to this clonotype: What it binds is unknown.

This receptor was obtained from a man younger than 30 who received the YFV17D yellow fever vaccine. The V call is TRBV4-1, the J call TRBJ2-3; 12 nucleotides line up with TRBD1. The source was PBMCs, collected roughly 46 days after the first yellow fever vaccination. CDR3: CASSQDGTGGGTDTQYF. The CDR3 nucleotides read TGCGCCAGCAGCCAAGATGGGACAGGGGGCGGGACAGATACGCAGTATTTT.